Listed below are T cell receptor beta chains from one sample, sequenced in a study of shared clonotypes between healthy human individuals. Sequencing used immunoSEQ multiplex PCR; TCRdb keeps in-frame clones, though not all of them. In the table there are about 2.4 million clones, over 85% of which are singletons. The sample comprised naive CD4+ T cells sorted from blood. These receptors were obtained from a man aged 18 to 29 in good health. The CDR3 runs from the conserved cysteine through the conserved F or W. D genes are given only for firm matches. Clone size is not always given. Where it is, it says once, few, many or a class for expanded clones.

d_call	clone_size	v_call	j_call	cdr3_nt	cdr3_aa
-	-	TRBV6-5	TRBJ2-7	TGTGCCAGCAGTTACGGGCGGGGCAGCTACGAGCAGTACTTC	CASSYGRGSYEQYF
-	-	TRBV10-3	TRBJ2-1	TGTGCCATCAGTGAGTCGGGAGGTCAGGGAGGATACAATGAGCAGTTCTTC	CAISESGGQGGYNEQFF
-	-	TRBV6-1	TRBJ2-7	TGTGCCAGCAGTGCGGGGGTTAGGTCCTACGAGCAGTACTTC	CASSAGVRSYEQYF
-	-	TRBV23-1	TRBJ2-7	TGCGTTAACCGCACTAGTCGTCGGCAGTACTTC	CVNRTSRRQYF
-	-	TRBV19	TRBJ2-5	TGTGCCAGTAGTATCCAGGGAATGGAGACCCAGTACTTC	CASSIQGMETQYF
-	-	TRBV4-2	TRBJ2-1	TGTGCCAGCAGCCCTCATGGTGTTGGCAATGAGCAGTTCTTC	CASSPHGVGNEQFF
TRBD1	-	TRBV11-3	TRBJ1-6	TGTGCCAGCAGCTCCGGACAGGGCAAAAGTAATTCACCCCTCCACTTT	CASSSGQGKSNSPLHF
-	-	TRBV10-3	TRBJ2-4	TGTGCCATCAGTGAGCCGGGGGAAAAAAACATTCAGTACTTC	CAISEPGEKNIQYF
-	-	TRBV14	TRBJ1-1	TGTGCCAGCAGCCAAGTGGCAGGGGTTTTCACTGAAGCTTTCTTT	CASSQVAGVFTEAFF
-	-	TRBV19	TRBJ2-3	TGTGCCAGTAGTTTTGCGGGGAGCACAGATACGCAGTATTTT	CASSFAGSTDTQYF
-	few	TRBV2	TRBJ1-5	TGTGCCAGCGCCATCGACAGGAAACAGCCCCAGCATTTT	CASAIDRKQPQHF
TRBD2	-	TRBV2	TRBJ2-1	TGTGCCAGCAGGGTCGGACTAGCGGGAGGACTGAATGAGCAGTTCTTC	CASRVGLAGGLNEQFF
-	-	TRBV5-6	TRBJ1-2	TGTGCCAGCAGCCTGACGGAACGAGGGAACTATGGCTACACCTTC	CASSLTERGNYGYTF
-	-	TRBV6-5	TRBJ1-2	TGTGCCAGCAACCGAGGCAACAGGGACTATGGCTACACCTTC	CASNRGNRDYGYTF
TRBD1	-	TRBV7-2	TRBJ1-6	TGTGCCAGCAGCCCTGGGACAGATCGGAACTCACCCCTCCACTTT	CASSPGTDRNSPLHF
TRBD1	-	TRBV7-2	TRBJ2-5	TGTGCCAGCAGCTTAGAGGGGGCAGTGGTGAAGACCCAGTACTTC	CASSLEGAVVKTQYF
TRBD1	-	TRBV5-1	TRBJ2-7	TGCGCCAGCAGTTATACTCCGGGACAGGCCTACGAGCAGTACTTC	CASSYTPGQAYEQYF
-	-	TRBV11-2	TRBJ2-7	TGTGCCAGCAGCTTAGGCCCGGGTCAGCAGTACTTC	CASSLGPGQQYF
-	-	TRBV5-1	TRBJ2-2	TGCGCCAGCAAAGACACCGGGGAGCTGTTTTTT	CASKDTGELFF
TRBD1	-	TRBV19	TRBJ2-3	TGTGCCAGTAGTAACCTACAGGGGAATACGCAGTATTTT	CASSNLQGNTQYF
-	-	TRBV6-5	TRBJ1-1	TGTGCCAGCAGTTATGACAGGCTGAACACTGAAGCTTTCTTT	CASSYDRLNTEAFF
TRBD2	-	TRBV18	TRBJ2-1	TGTGCCAGCTCACCTGGGGGACTAGATCAAAATGAGCAGTTCTTC	CASSPGGLDQNEQFF
-	once	TRBV7-2	TRBJ2-7	TGTGCCAGCAGCTTAATGTCGGTGGGCCCCTACGAGCAGTACTTC	CASSLMSVGPYEQYF
TRBD1	-	TRBV27	TRBJ2-5	TGTGCCAGCAGTTTACTGGGCGGTCCGGACAGGGGTCAAGAGACCCAGTACTTC	CASSLLGGPDRGQETQYF
-	few	TRBV5-1	TRBJ2-3	TGCGCCAGCAGCTTGGAGCGGAGCACAGATACGCAGTATTTT	CASSLERSTDTQYF
-	-	TRBV9	TRBJ2-1	TGTGCCAGCAGCGTAGGGGGGAATTCCTACAATGAGCAGTTCTTC	CASSVGGNSYNEQFF
-	-	TRBV19	TRBJ1-4	TGTGCCAGTAGTCCTCACATACAGGGAATAGCTGAAAAACTGTTTTTT	CASSPHIQGIAEKLFF
-	-	TRBV4-1	TRBJ2-7	TGCGCCAGCAGCCAAGAGGGCAGGATCTCCTACGAGCAGTACTTC	CASSQEGRISYEQYF
-	-	TRBV5-6	TRBJ1-2	TGTGCCAGCAGCGCACAGGGTCTCTATGGCTACACCTTC	CASSAQGLYGYTF
TRBD1	-	TRBV30	TRBJ2-7	TGTGCCTGGTCAACAGGGGCTCCTATTGAGCAGTACTTC	CAWSTGAPIEQYF
-	once	TRBV6-1	TRBJ1-3	TGTGCCAGCAGCGGACAGTCTGGAAACACCATATATTTT	CASSGQSGNTIYF
-	few	TRBV9	TRBJ1-6	TGTGCCAGCAGCGTGGGCGGGAGGAATTCACCCCTCCACTTT	CASSVGGRNSPLHF
-	-	TRBV14	TRBJ2-1	TGTGCCAGCAGCCTACTGTGGGTCGGCAATGAGCAGTTCTTC	CASSLLWVGNEQFF
-	-	TRBV30	TRBJ2-3	TGTGCCTGGAGTGTACTTCGAACAGATACGCAGTATTTT	CAWSVLRTDTQYF
-	once	TRBV11-2	TRBJ2-1	TGTGCCAGCAGCCCCACGACAGGTTTCAATGAGCAGTTCTTC	CASSPTTGFNEQFF
TRBD2	once	TRBV30	TRBJ2-3	TGTGCCTGGAGTCACCCTGAGCGGGAGGGTGGGAATACGCAGTATTTT	CAWSHPEREGGNTQYF
-	once	TRBV10-3	TRBJ2-7	TGTGCCATCAGTGACGGATCCCCCTACGAGCAGTACTTC	CAISDGSPYEQYF
TRBD1	-	TRBV6-1	TRBJ1-5	TGTGCCAGCAGAGGACAGGGAGGGCGTCAGCCCCAGCATTTT	CASRGQGGRQPQHF
TRBD1	-	TRBV28	TRBJ1-3	TGTGCCAGCAGTTTATTGGGACAGGGGCCTTCTGGAAACACCATATATTTT	CASSLLGQGPSGNTIYF
TRBD1	-	TRBV9	TRBJ1-6	TGTGCCAGCAGCGGGTTGGGGGACAGGGGGCTTCTCCACTTT	CASSGLGDRGLLHF
-	-	TRBV6-1	TRBJ2-7	TGTGCCAGCAGTGAGGGGGACACTATTTTCTACGAGCAGTACTTC	CASSEGDTIFYEQYF
-	-	TRBV2	TRBJ2-2	TGTGCCAGCAGTGACGGGTGGGGCAGGGACACCGGGGAGCTGTTTTTT	CASSDGWGRDTGELFF
TRBD2	once	TRBV6-5	TRBJ2-7	TGTGCCAGCAGTTCCCGGCGGGGGTCCTTCGAGCAGTACTTC	CASSSRRGSFEQYF
-	-	TRBV7-9	TRBJ2-1	TGTGCCAGCAGCTTAGGAGGGAGGCCTTCCTACAATGAGCAGTTCTTC	CASSLGGRPSYNEQFF
-	few	TRBV5-4	TRBJ2-5	TGTGCCAGCAGCTCGACCGGGATCCAAGAGACCCAGTACTTC	CASSSTGIQETQYF
TRBD2	-	TRBV14	TRBJ2-5	TGTGCCAGCAGCCAAGATTTCCGAGGGAGGGCCCCTTTTCACCAAGAGACCCAGTACTTC	CASSQDFRGRAPFHQETQYF
TRBD1	-	TRBV18	TRBJ1-1	TGTGCCAGCTCCCCGGGGACAGGGGCGGTCGGCACTGAAGCTTTCTTT	CASSPGTGAVGTEAFF
-	-	TRBV5-1	TRBJ1-2	TGCGCCAGCAGCTTGAACCAGGGGTCTAACTATGGCTACACCTTC	CASSLNQGSNYGYTF
TRBD2	-	TRBV11-2	TRBJ2-1	TGTGCCAGCAGCCCAGGACTAGGGACTTACAATGAGCAGTTCTTC	CASSPGLGTYNEQFF
-	-	TRBV6-1	TRBJ1-1	TGTGCCAGCAGTGGGGGGGGACGGGGGACTGAAGCTTTCTTT	CASSGGGRGTEAFF
TRBD1	-	TRBV6-1	TRBJ2-7	TGTGCCAGCACCCGTGTCGGGACAGTACAACTCGAGCAGTACTTC	CASTRVGTVQLEQYF
-	-	TRBV5-1	TRBJ2-3	TGCGCCAGCAGCCTAGGGGGTTTAGATACGCAGTATTTT	CASSLGGLDTQYF
TRBD1	-	TRBV27	TRBJ2-2	TGTGCCAGCAGCCCCTTCGTCTGGGACAGGGCCACCGGGGAGCTGTTTTTT	CASSPFVWDRATGELFF